One sample yielded the 20 T cell receptor beta chains listed below, sequenced in a study of shared clonotypes between healthy human individuals. Data came from immunoSEQ multiplex PCR; TCRdb stores just in-frame clones and leaves some out. The sample yields 2,500,000 or so clones, 93% seen once. Material for sequencing was naive CD4+ T cells from PBMCs. Sample subset: CD45RA+ positively selected. The origin of the receptors is a young man in good health. Some clones in this sample may be carry-over from other donors' samples.

This chain connects TRBV5-1 to TRBJ1-1; D unclear. Trimming removed 5 bases from V and 1 base from J, with 9 bases in between. Germline V gene data show CDR1 as SGHRS and CDR2 as YFSETQ. The CDR3 spans 13 residues. The CDR3 DNA is TGCGCCAGCAGTGTCGCGGAGAACACTGAAGCTTTCTTT. Its protein is CASSVAENTEAFF.

The CDR3 reads CASSWTGMQETQYF. The CDR3 nucleotides are TGCGCCAGCAGCTGGACAGGGATGCAAGAGACCCAGTACTTC. The chain joins TRBV5-1 to TRBJ2-5, with 8 positions matching TRBD1. CDR1 and CDR2 (germline): SGHRS, YFSETQ. Losses at the gene ends were 3 bases for V and 2 bases for J; bases not matched to a gene: 3. The CDR3 extends over 14 amino acids.

This sequence joins TRBV27 and TRBJ2-5; 8 nucleotides line up with TRBD1. The length of the CDR3 is 14 residues. After removal of 6 bases from V and 2 bases from J, the junction contained 5 bases not matched to a gene. CDR1 MNHEY and CDR2 SMNVEV come from the germline V gene (reference sequence). CDR3 sequence reads: CASSRQGRQETQYF. CDR3 in DNA: TGTGCCAGCAGCAGACAGGGGCGACAAGAGACCCAGTACTTC.

The rearrangement uses TRBV5-1 and TRBJ2-7, with 9 bases that match TRBD2. Trimming cost V 4 bases and J 2 bases; bases outside gene matches: 10. The CDR3 length is 16 residues. In germline, CDR1 is SGHRS, CDR2 YFSETQ. The CDR3 DNA reads as TGCGCCAGCAGCAGGAATCTAGCGGGACTTACCTACGAGCAGTACTTC. Its translation is CASSRNLAGLTYEQYF.

The rearrangement joins TRBV6-5 to TRBJ2-5, with D uncertain. CDR1 is MNHEY and CDR2 is SVGAGI in the germline V gene. This CDR3 has 15 residues. V dropped 2 bases and J dropped 11 bases, with 21 bases sitting between them. The CDR3 loop is CASSYIRQTLWKQYF. The CDR3 DNA reads TGTGCCAGCAGTTACATTCGGCAGACTCTCTGGAAGCAGTACTTC.

This chain connects TRBV5-1 to TRBJ2-1; 8 positions agree with TRBD2. Germline lookup yields CDR1 SGHRS and CDR2 YFSETQ. Unmatched junction bases numbered 6, after V lost 4 bases and J lost 3 bases. The CDR3 length is 15 residues. The CDR3 protein is CASSITGLDYNEQFF. The CDR3 DNA sequence: TGCGCCAGCAGCATAACGGGACTAGACTACAATGAGCAGTTCTTC.

The chain combines TRBV5-1 with TRBJ2-3, with 9 nucleotides matching TRBD1. With V trimmed by 6 bases and J by 4 bases, 6 bases remained unmatched. The CDR3 totals 14 residues. Germline V gene data show CDR1 as SGHRS and CDR2 as YFSETQ. DNA of the CDR3: TGCGCCAGCACAGACAGGGGGGGACCAGATACGCAGTATTTT. Translating it yields CASTDRGGPDTQYF. The full variable domain, rest sourced from reference TRBV5-1 and TRBJ2-3, is KAGVTQTPRYLIKTRGQQVTLSCSPISGHRSVSWYQQTPGQGLQFLFEYFSETQRNKGNFPGRFSGRQFSNSRSEMNVSTLELGDSALYLCASTDRGGPDTQYFGPGTRLTVL.

The chain couples TRBV12-5 to TRBJ2-3, with 12 bases identical to TRBD2. The V and J ends lost 7 bases and 3 bases, in that order; junction bases with no gene match: 8. Germline V gene lookup returns CDR1 LGHNT and CDR2 FRNRAP. The CDR3 runs to 16 residues. CDR3 nucleotides: TGTGCTAGTGCCCAGGGACTAGCGGGTCCGACAGATACGCAGTATTTT. Translation: CASAQGLAGPTDTQYF.

The rearrangement uses TRBV10-2 and TRBJ1-2; D is unresolved. The germline V gene encodes CDR1 WSHSY and CDR2 SAAADI. This CDR3 contains 15 residues. V was shortened by 7 bases and J by 8 bases, with 23 bases between the two germline ends. CDR3 DNA sequence: TGCGCCAGCACCTCCGGCCACATGAGGCTAGGCGGCTACACCTTC. It encodes CASTSGHMRLGGYTF.

The rearrangement links TRBV7-6 to TRBJ2-3; no firm D call. Trimming took 2 bases from V and 0 from J, leaving 12 bases between them. The CDR3 sequence is 16 residues long. CDR1 and CDR2 from the germline V gene are SGHVS and FNYEAQ. The CDR3 DNA reads TGTGCCAGCAGCTTATCCCTCATGCGGAGCACAGATACGCAGTATTTT. It yields the protein CASSLSLMRSTDTQYF. Full variable domain (rest looked up from reference TRBV7-6 and TRBJ2-3): GAGVSQSPRYKVTKRGQDVALRCDPISGHVSLYWYRQALGQGPEFLTYFNYEAQQDKSGLPNDRFSAERPEGSISTLTIQRTEQRDSAMYRCASSLSLMRSTDTQYFGPGTRLTVL.

The chain links TRBV29-1 to TRBJ1-2; 7 bases are a match to TRBD1. The CDR3 extends over 15 amino acids. Losses at the gene ends were 7 bases for V and 1 base for J; bases not matched to a gene: 12. Germline V CDR1 and CDR2: SQVTM, ANQGSEA. The CDR3 sequence is CSGQSPGQSNYGYTF. The CDR3 nucleotides are TGCAGCGGACAATCCCCGGGACAGAGTAACTATGGCTACACCTTC.

This chain connects TRBV5-1 to TRBJ1-4, with unresolved D. V lost 3 bases and J lost 3, with 9 bases in between. CDR3 length: 14 residues. Germline CDR1 reads SGHRS; CDR2 reads YFSETQ. The CDR3 spells CASSSGDPNEKLFF. In DNA, the CDR3 is TGCGCCAGCAGCTCGGGTGACCCTAATGAAAAACTGTTTTTT.

The chain carries TRBV5-1 and TRBJ2-5; 8 bases agree with TRBD2. Per germline, CDR1 SGHRS and CDR2 YFSETQ. Trimming took 3 bases from V and 4 from J; bases not matched to a gene: 5. CDR3 length: 14 amino acids. The CDR3 loop reads CASSSATSVETQYF. The CDR3 DNA is TGCGCCAGCAGCTCGGCGACTAGCGTAGAGACCCAGTACTTC.

The chain has TRBV4-1 and TRBJ1-1; D call uncertain. The V gene's germline CDR1 is MGHRA and CDR2 YSYEKL. Trimming took 3 bases from V and 1 from J, leaving 15 bases between them. The CDR3 is made up of 16 amino acids. CDR3 bases: TGCGCCAGCAGCCAGCTGTTAGGAGTGTGGAACACTGAAGCTTTCTTT. Protein: CASSQLLGVWNTEAFF.

The chain employs TRBV5-1 and TRBJ2-5, with unresolved D. Germline assignment: CDR1 SGHRS and CDR2 YFSETQ. Deletions cut 4 bases from V and 6 bases from J, with 7 bases between. There are 11 residues in the CDR3. The CDR3 protein is CASSILQTQYF. The DNA of the CDR3 is TGCGCCAGCAGCATCCTTCAGACCCAGTACTTC.

The CDR3 region has the DNA TGCAGCGTGGGTGGGGGGACTGAGCAGTACTTC. Translating gives CSVGGGTEQYF. V is TRBV29-1 and J is TRBJ2-7, with D possibly TRBD2 on 6 matching bases. Germline assignment: CDR1 SQVTM and CDR2 ANQGSEA. This CDR3 has 11 amino acids. V gave up 6 bases and J gave up 7 bases, with 13 bases separating them.

The chain joins TRBV10-3 to TRBJ1-5; D unclear. Deletions cut 2 bases from V and 5 bases from J, with 10 bases between. The germline V gene has CDR1 ENHRY and CDR2 SYGVKD. This CDR3 has 14 amino acids. The CDR3 reads CAISEGVGDQPQHF. DNA of the CDR3: TGTGCCATCAGTGAGGGGGTTGGGGATCAGCCCCAGCATTTT.

This chain joins TRBV29-1 and TRBJ2-1, with D possibly being TRBD1 or TRBD2 (5 bases each). The CDR3 sequence is 15 residues long. Germline values: CDR1 SQVTM, CDR2 ANQGSEA. V lost 2 bases and J 7 bases, leaving 18 bases between the germline ends. Here the CDR3 reads CSVESWVGTGNEQFF. CDR3 bases: TGCAGCGTTGAAAGCTGGGTCGGGACGGGGAATGAGCAGTTCTTC.

This clone occurred once. The chain combines TRBV5-1 with TRBJ2-5; D gene unclear. Between the trimmed V and J ends, which lost 1 base and 1 base, there was a span of 14 bases. Germline CDR1 reads SGHRS; CDR2 reads YFSETQ. The CDR3 totals 16 residues. The CDR3 sequence: CASSLSRWASQETQYF. For the CDR3, the DNA is TGCGCCAGCAGCTTGAGTAGATGGGCCAGCCAAGAGACCCAGTACTTC.

V is TRBV27 and J is TRBJ1-5, with 9 bases identical to TRBD1. The V segment lost 5 bases and the J segment 7 bases; nucleotides outside the gene matches: 9. The CDR3 runs 15 residues. The germline gives CDR1 MNHEY, CDR2 SMNVEV (reference sequence). The CDR3 DNA reads as TGTGCCAGCAGTCCACTACAGGGGGCGGACCAGCCCCAGCATTTT. This sequence encodes CASSPLQGADQPQHF.